The entry that follows covers one T cell receptor beta chain sequence. Its target antigen remains unknown. The protocol used for the library was 5' RACE. For each TCR library, 3,500 to 4,000 ng of total RNA was used. For each sample, cDNA was synthesized in eight separate reactions using SMARTScribe reverse transcriptase. During cDNA synthesis, unique molecular identifiers containing a 6-nucleotide sample barcode were introduced by template switching. Two nested PCRs of 16 and 9 cycles amplified the TCRalpha and TCRbeta cDNA, and bead purification followed each PCR. Before amplification, cDNA was treated with uracil DNA-glycosylase and purified using the QIAquick PCR purification kit. The second PCR added Illumina TruSeq-compatible adapters along with sample-specific barcodes. Library quality and concentration were assessed using TapeStation and Qubit, and approximately 5 ng of each library was pooled. Sequencing of pooled libraries was carried out on an Illumina HiSeq2500 single-index Rapid Run using 2 x 100 bp reads and custom sequencing primers. Per the authors' processing: UMI-based consensus assembly with MiGEC version 1.2.6 was used to correct PCR and sequencing errors. MiXCR version 2.1.1 was used to carry out V(D)J alignment, clonotype assembly and CDR3 extraction. To normalise gene usage, clonotype sharing and MAIT/NKT TCR abundance, the analysis used the top 1000, 10 000 and 20 000 clonotypes per sample. Diversity was computed as the inverse Simpson index with the vegan R package after downsampling to 27 000 UMIs. Paired Mann-Whitney U tests were applied to discordant twin pairs, and Benjamini-Hochberg correction was used for multiple testing. After the reads were reprocessed by TCRdb, one entry was made per CDR3 protein sequence, with no DNA. The V and J calls were determined by TCRdb, not by the authors. This sample's table has entries for about 450,000 distinct CDR3 sequences. The ten largest account for around 2.4% of the sample.

A roughly 2.7 ml peripheral blood sample was drawn into PAXgene tubes per donor and stored at -80°C. Without any T cell sorting, total RNA was extracted from whole blood using the PAXgene blood miRNA kit on an automated QIAcube. Peripheral blood from monozygotic twin pairs, either concordant or discordant for inflammatory bowel disease, underwent deep TCRalpha and TCRbeta repertoire profiling that used unique molecular barcoding. Smoking habits were recorded for all twin pairs, and individuals were classified as current, former or never smokers. This sample was taken from a study of monozygotic twins with inflammatory bowel disease (dated by TCRdb to between 2019 and 2020). General notes on the study: A total of some 30 monozygotic twin pairs were included in the full study, comprising nine German pairs (four IBD-concordant, five IBD-discordant) and 19 IBD-discordant Danish pairs. Disease-associated traits were sought mainly through comparisons between IBD patients and their genetically identical healthy co-twins within discordant pairs. Each individual had, on average, about 151 000 unique TCRalpha sequences and 181 000 unique TCRbeta sequences available for analysis.

The full study reports these points: Compared with healthy twins, IBD patients had fewer clonotypes in common with other individuals, a difference most pronounced in patients showing signs of disease activity. Repertoire similarity did not differ between concordant and discordant twins, which could be due to limited statistical power. IBD patients had lower TCRbeta repertoire diversity, measured by the inverse Simpson index, than their healthy co-twins. Differing immunosuppressive treatments among patients may have added background noise and inter-individual variability to the repertoires. Distinction between different T cell subtypes could not be achieved in the analysis. No single strong signal or clonotype linked to IBD turned up in the results, so the idea that one exists was not supported.

Sequences LNHDA (CDR1) and SQIVND (CDR2) are obtained from the germline V gene (reference sequence). There are 14 amino acids in the CDR3, from cysteine to phenylalanine inclusive. The nucleotide record is missing. The sequence came from a human donor with ulcerative colitis or Crohn's disease, or a healthy co-twin of an affected twin (not recorded which). The sequenced material came from blood. The chain couples TRBV19 to TRBJ1-1. The CDR3 protein sequence reads: CASSPQAGNTEAFF.